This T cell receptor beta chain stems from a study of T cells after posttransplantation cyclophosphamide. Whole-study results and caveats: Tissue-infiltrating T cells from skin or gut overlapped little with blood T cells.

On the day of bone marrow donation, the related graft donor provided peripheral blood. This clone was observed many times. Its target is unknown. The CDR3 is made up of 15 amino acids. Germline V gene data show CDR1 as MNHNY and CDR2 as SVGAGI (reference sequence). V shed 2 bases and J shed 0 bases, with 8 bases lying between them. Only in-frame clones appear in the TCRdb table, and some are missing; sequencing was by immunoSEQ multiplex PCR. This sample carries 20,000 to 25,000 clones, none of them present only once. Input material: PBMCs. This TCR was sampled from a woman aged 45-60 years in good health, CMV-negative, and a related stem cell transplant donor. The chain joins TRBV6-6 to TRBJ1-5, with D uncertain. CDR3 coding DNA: TGTGCCAGCAGTTACAGGGAGTATAGCAATCAGCCCCAGCATTTT. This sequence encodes CASSYREYSNQPQHF.